A selection of T cell receptor beta chains follows, all from one sample in a study of OX40 agonist ivuxolimab in advanced cancers. Using immunoSEQ multiplex PCR, the repertoire was profiled, and TCRdb retains in-frame clones only, with some absent. The table has roughly 53,000 clones, roughly three quarters seen once. Material: CD4+ or CD8+ T cells sorted from blood, obtained in a trial of the OX40 agonist ivuxolimab. The receptors come from an adult with an advanced solid tumor such as melanoma, head and neck, liver or kidney cancer. Each CDR3 is given with its conserved first and last residue. Fields, in order: V gene, J gene, clone size, D gene, CDR3 DNA, CDR3 protein. A D gene is named only where the DNA matches it firmly. Clone sizes are given selectively: once, few, many, or a class where the clone is expanded.

v_call: TRBV19
j_call: TRBJ2-5
clone_size: NA
d_call: NA
cdr3_nt: TGTGCCAGTAGTGTTGACAGTACCTCACAAGAGACCCAGTACTTC
cdr3_aa: CASSVDSTSQETQYF

v_call: TRBV6-5
j_call: TRBJ2-7
clone_size: NA
d_call: TRBD1
cdr3_nt: TGTGCCAGCAGTTACGGTGGGACAGGGGGCATGGAGCAGTACTTC
cdr3_aa: CASSYGGTGGMEQYF

v_call: TRBV10-3
j_call: TRBJ1-6
clone_size: NA
d_call: NA
cdr3_nt: TGTGCCATCAAGGGGGGGGCCGCCTGGAATTCACCCCTCCACTTT
cdr3_aa: CAIKGGAAWNSPLHF

v_call: TRBV7-2
j_call: TRBJ2-7
clone_size: NA
d_call: NA
cdr3_nt: TGTGCCAGCAGCCCGCGGAACCGAGACTACGAGCAGTACTTC
cdr3_aa: CASSPRNRDYEQYF

v_call: TRBV6-5
j_call: TRBJ1-1
clone_size: few
d_call: NA
cdr3_nt: TGTGCCAGCAGTACCACAAGGGAAGGTGGAGCTTTCTTT
cdr3_aa: CASSTTREGGAFF

v_call: TRBV18
j_call: TRBJ1-2
clone_size: once
d_call: TRBD1
cdr3_nt: TGTGCCAGCTCCCAGACAGGGAGGGACTATGGCTACACCTTC
cdr3_aa: CASSQTGRDYGYTF

v_call: TRBV23-1
j_call: TRBJ2-6
clone_size: once
d_call: TRBD1
cdr3_nt: TGCGCCAGCAGTCATATAAGGACAGGGGAAGGGTCCGGGGCCAACGTCCTGACTTTC
cdr3_aa: CASSHIRTGEGSGANVLTF

v_call: TRBV2
j_call: TRBJ1-2
clone_size: NA
d_call: NA
cdr3_nt: TGTGCCAGCACCTCTGAGAGGGGACATCTATATGGCTACACCTTC
cdr3_aa: CASTSERGHLYGYTF

v_call: TRBV4-3
j_call: TRBJ1-2
clone_size: NA
d_call: TRBD1
cdr3_nt: TGCGCCAGCAGCTATGGGACAGGGATATACGATGGCTACACCTTC
cdr3_aa: CASSYGTGIYDGYTF

v_call: TRBV7-6
j_call: TRBJ2-1
clone_size: NA
d_call: TRBD2
cdr3_nt: TGTGCCAGCAGCTCTGGACTAGCGGGAGCTGTAGAGCAGTTCTTC
cdr3_aa: CASSSGLAGAVEQFF

v_call: TRBV10-1
j_call: TRBJ2-7
clone_size: NA
d_call: NA
cdr3_nt: TGCGCCAGCAGTGATGGTTTTAATCTGGTCCAGCAGTACTTC
cdr3_aa: CASSDGFNLVQQYF

v_call: TRBV6-6
j_call: TRBJ1-2
clone_size: few
d_call: TRBD1
cdr3_nt: TGTGCCAGTTTCCGGGACAGGATCTATGGCTACACCTTC
cdr3_aa: CASFRDRIYGYTF

v_call: TRBV1
j_call: TRBJ1-4
clone_size: NA
d_call: NA
cdr3_nt: TGCACCAGCAGCCAAGATGGCGCAATGGGGGTCGGTGAAAAACTGTTTTTT
cdr3_aa: CTSSQDGAMGVGEKLFF

v_call: TRBV10-2
j_call: TRBJ1-5
clone_size: NA
d_call: TRBD1
cdr3_nt: TGCGCCAGCAGTGAACGGGACAGTGTGCGGCCCCAGCATTTT
cdr3_aa: CASSERDSVRPQHF

v_call: TRBV9
j_call: TRBJ2-1
clone_size: NA
d_call: NA
cdr3_nt: TGTGCCAGCAGCGTAGCCCAGGGAGCCCGGGATGAGCAGTTCTTC
cdr3_aa: CASSVAQGARDEQFF

v_call: TRBV5-1
j_call: TRBJ1-3
clone_size: NA
d_call: NA
cdr3_nt: TGCGCCAGCAGCTTGCCCGGCAGCAACTCTGGAAACACCATATATTTT
cdr3_aa: CASSLPGSNSGNTIYF

v_call: TRBV6-5
j_call: TRBJ1-5
clone_size: NA
d_call: NA
cdr3_nt: TGTGCCAGCAGTTCCGGGGCAGGGCCCGATCAGCCCCAGCATTTT
cdr3_aa: CASSSGAGPDQPQHF

v_call: TRBV5-1
j_call: TRBJ2-3
clone_size: NA
d_call: NA
cdr3_nt: TGCGCCAGCAGCCAGGACAGTGGTGGAGATACGCAGTATTTT
cdr3_aa: CASSQDSGGDTQYF

v_call: TRBV7-6
j_call: TRBJ1-2
clone_size: NA
d_call: NA
cdr3_nt: TGTGCCAGCAGCCTGGGCAGTTATAACTATGGCTACACCTTC
cdr3_aa: CASSLGSYNYGYTF

v_call: TRBV27
j_call: TRBJ2-7
clone_size: NA
d_call: TRBD2
cdr3_nt: TGTGCCAGCAGTTTGGCAGCGGGAACCTCCTACGAGCAGTACTTC
cdr3_aa: CASSLAAGTSYEQYF

v_call: TRBV14
j_call: TRBJ2-1
clone_size: NA
d_call: TRBD2
cdr3_nt: TGTGCCAGCAGCCAAATTCTAGCGGGAGAGGTTGAGCAGTTCTTC
cdr3_aa: CASSQILAGEVEQFF

v_call: TRBV18
j_call: TRBJ1-1
clone_size: few
d_call: NA
cdr3_nt: TGTGCCAGCTCACCATCGACAGCAATGAACACTGAAGCTTTCTTT
cdr3_aa: CASSPSTAMNTEAFF

v_call: TRBV27
j_call: TRBJ2-2
clone_size: NA
d_call: NA
cdr3_nt: TGTGCCAGCAGTCCCCTTGCCGGGACCGGGGAGCTGTTTTTT
cdr3_aa: CASSPLAGTGELFF

v_call: TRBV27
j_call: TRBJ1-3
clone_size: NA
d_call: NA
cdr3_nt: TGTGCCAGCAGATCTCAGAGCTCTGGAAACACCATATATTTT
cdr3_aa: CASRSQSSGNTIYF

v_call: TRBV27
j_call: TRBJ1-1
clone_size: NA
d_call: NA
cdr3_nt: TGTGCCAGCAGTTTATCGGCAGGAGTGAACACTGAAGCTTTCTTT
cdr3_aa: CASSLSAGVNTEAFF

v_call: TRBV29-1
j_call: TRBJ1-2
clone_size: NA
d_call: NA
cdr3_nt: TGCAGCGTTACCTACCCGGGGCTTTATGGCTACACCTTC
cdr3_aa: CSVTYPGLYGYTF

v_call: TRBV6-6
j_call: TRBJ1-4
clone_size: NA
d_call: TRBD1
cdr3_nt: TGTGCCAGCAGTTACTCGGCAGGGGGCGGTGAAAAACTGTTTTTT
cdr3_aa: CASSYSAGGGEKLFF

v_call: TRBV5-1
j_call: TRBJ1-6
clone_size: NA
d_call: NA
cdr3_nt: TGCGCCAGCAGCATAAGAGCCGGATATAATTCACCCCTCCACTTT
cdr3_aa: CASSIRAGYNSPLHF